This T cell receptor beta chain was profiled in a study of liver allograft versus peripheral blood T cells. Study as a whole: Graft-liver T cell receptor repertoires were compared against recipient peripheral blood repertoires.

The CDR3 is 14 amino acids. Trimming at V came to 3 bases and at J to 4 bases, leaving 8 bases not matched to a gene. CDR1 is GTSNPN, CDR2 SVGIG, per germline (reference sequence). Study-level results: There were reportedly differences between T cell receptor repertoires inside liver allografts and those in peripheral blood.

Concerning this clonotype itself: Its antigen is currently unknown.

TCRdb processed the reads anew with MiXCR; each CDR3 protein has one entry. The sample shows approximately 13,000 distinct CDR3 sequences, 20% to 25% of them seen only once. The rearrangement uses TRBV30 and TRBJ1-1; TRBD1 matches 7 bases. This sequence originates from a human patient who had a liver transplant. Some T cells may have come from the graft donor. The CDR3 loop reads CAWSIDRASTEAFF. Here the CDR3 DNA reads TGTGCCTGGAGCATAGACAGGGCAAGCACTGAAGCTTTCTTT.